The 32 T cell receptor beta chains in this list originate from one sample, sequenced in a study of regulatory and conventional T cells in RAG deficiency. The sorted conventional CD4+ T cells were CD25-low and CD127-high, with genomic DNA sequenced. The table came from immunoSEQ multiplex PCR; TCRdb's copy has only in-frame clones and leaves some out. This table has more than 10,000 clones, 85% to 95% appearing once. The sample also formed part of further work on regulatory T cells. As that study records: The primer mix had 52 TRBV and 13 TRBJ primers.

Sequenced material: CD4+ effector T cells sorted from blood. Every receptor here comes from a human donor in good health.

The CDR3 DNA reads TGCGCCAGCAGCCAAGATGGGGTAGCGGGGGGGTTTACAGATACGCAGTATTTT. This codes for CASSQDGVAGGFTDTQYF. This chain joins TRBV4-1 and TRBJ2-3, with 11 nucleotides matching TRBD2. V was clipped by 0 bases and J by 3 bases; unmatched bases: 8. There are 18 residues in the CDR3. Per germline, CDR1 MGHRA and CDR2 YSYEKL.

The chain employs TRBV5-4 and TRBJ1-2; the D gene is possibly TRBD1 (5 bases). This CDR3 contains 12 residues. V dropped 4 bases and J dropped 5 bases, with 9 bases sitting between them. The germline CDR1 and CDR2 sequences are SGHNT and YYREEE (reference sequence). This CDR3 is CASSQDSYGYTF. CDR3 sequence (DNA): TGTGCCAGCAGCCAAGACAGTTATGGCTACACCTTC.

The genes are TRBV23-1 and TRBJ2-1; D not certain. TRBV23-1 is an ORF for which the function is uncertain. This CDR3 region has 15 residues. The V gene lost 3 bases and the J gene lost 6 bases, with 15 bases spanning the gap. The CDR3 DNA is TGCGCCAGCAGTCATTGTTCCTGGGCTATCAATGAGCAGTTCTTC. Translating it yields CASSHCSWAINEQFF.

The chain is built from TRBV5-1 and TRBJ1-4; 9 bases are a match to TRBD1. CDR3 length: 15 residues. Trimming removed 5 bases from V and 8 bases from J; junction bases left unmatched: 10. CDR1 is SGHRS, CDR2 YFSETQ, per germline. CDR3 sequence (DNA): TGCGCCAGCAGGCCCAGGGGACAGGGTGACGAAAAACTGTTTTTT. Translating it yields CASRPRGQGDEKLFF.

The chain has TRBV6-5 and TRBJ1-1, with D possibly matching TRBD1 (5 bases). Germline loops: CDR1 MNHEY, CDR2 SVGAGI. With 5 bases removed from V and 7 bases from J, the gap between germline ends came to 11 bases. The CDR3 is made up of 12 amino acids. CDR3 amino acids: CASSKRTIEAFF. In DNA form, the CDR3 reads TGTGCCAGCAGTAAGAGGACAATTGAAGCTTTCTTT.

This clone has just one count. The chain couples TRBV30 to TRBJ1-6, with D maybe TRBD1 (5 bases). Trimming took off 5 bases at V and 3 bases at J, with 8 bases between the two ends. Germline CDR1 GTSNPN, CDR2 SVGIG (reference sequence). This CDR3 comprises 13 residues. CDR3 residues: CAWGADYNSPLHF. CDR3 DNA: TGTGCCTGGGGGGCTGACTATAATTCACCCCTCCACTTT.

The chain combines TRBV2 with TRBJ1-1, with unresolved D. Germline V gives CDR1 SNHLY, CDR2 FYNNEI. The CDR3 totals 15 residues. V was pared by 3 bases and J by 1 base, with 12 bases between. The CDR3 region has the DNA TGTGCCAGCAGTGAGGGGTCCCAAAGGAACACTGAAGCTTTCTTT. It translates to CASSEGSQRNTEAFF.

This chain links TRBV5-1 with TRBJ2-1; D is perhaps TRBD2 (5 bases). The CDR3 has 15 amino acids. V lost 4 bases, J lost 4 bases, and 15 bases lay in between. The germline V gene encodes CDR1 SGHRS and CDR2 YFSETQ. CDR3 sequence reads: CASSPTPSRYNEQFF. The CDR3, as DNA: TGCGCCAGCAGCCCGACCCCTAGCCGTTACAATGAGCAGTTCTTC.

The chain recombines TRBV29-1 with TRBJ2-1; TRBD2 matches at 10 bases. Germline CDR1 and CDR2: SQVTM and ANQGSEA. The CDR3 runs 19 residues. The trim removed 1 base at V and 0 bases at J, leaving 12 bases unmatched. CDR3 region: CSVEGGAGGPGTSYNEQFF. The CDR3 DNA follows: TGCAGCGTTGAAGGCGGAGCGGGGGGGCCAGGTACCTCCTACAATGAGCAGTTCTTC.

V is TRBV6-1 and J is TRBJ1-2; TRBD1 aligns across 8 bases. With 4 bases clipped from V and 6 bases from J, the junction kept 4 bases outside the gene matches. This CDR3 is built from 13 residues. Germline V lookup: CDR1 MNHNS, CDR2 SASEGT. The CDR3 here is CASSVDRGDGYTF. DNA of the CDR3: TGTGCCAGCAGTGTTGACAGGGGTGATGGCTACACCTTC.

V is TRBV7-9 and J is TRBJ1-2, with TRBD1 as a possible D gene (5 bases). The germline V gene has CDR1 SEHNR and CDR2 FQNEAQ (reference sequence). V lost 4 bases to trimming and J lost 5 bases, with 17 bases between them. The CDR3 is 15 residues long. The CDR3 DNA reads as TGTGCCAGCAGCTCACGGCTCGGAGGGGCTTATGGCTACACCTTC. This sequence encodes CASSSRLGGAYGYTF.

DNA of the CDR3: TGCGCCAGCAGCCAGGGGCCGGGTCAGCCCCAGCATTTT. Residues: CASSQGPGQPQHF. J is TRBJ1-5 and V is TRBV5-1, with D tentatively TRBD1 (6 bases). The length of the CDR3 is 13 residues. V was trimmed by 4 bases and J by 6 bases, leaving 11 bases between them. Germline values: CDR1 SGHRS, CDR2 YFSETQ.

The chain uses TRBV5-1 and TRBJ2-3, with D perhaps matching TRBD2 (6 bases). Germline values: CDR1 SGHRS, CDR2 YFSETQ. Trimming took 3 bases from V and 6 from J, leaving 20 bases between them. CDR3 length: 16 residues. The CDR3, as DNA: TGCGCCAGCAGCTCTATGTTGACGGGAGAGGGGGATACGCAGTATTTT. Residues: CASSSMLTGEGDTQYF.

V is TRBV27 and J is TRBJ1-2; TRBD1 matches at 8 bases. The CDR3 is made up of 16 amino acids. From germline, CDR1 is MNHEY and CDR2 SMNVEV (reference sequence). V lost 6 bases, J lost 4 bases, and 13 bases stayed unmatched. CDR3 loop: CASRRTGTGPFYGYTF. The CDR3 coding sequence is TGTGCCAGCAGACGCACCGGGACAGGACCCTTCTATGGCTACACCTTC.

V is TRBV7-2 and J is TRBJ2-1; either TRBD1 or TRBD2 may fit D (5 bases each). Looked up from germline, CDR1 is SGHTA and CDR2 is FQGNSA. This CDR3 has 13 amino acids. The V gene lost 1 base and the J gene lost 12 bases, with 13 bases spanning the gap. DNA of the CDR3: TGTGCCAGCAGCTTAGGGGGTCGGGACGCGCAGTTCTTC. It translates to CASSLGGRDAQFF.

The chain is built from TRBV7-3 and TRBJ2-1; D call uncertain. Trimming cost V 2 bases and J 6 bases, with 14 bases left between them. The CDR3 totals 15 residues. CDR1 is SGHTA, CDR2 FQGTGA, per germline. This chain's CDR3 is CASSLLSQASNEQFF. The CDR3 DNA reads TGTGCCAGCAGCTTACTTTCTCAGGCTAGCAATGAGCAGTTCTTC.

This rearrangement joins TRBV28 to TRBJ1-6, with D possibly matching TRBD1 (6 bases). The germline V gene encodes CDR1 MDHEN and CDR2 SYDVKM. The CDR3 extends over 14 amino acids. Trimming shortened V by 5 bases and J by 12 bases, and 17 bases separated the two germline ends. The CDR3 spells CASSPAGGLGPLHF. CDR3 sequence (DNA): TGTGCCAGCAGTCCGGCGGGGGGCTTGGGACCCCTCCACTTT. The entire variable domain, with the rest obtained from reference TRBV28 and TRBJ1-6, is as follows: DVKVTQSSRYLVKRTGEKVFLECVQDMDHENMFWYRQDPGLGLRLIYFSYDVKMKEKGDIPEGYSVSREKKERFSLILESASTNQTSMYLCASSPAGGLGPLHFGNGTRLTVT.

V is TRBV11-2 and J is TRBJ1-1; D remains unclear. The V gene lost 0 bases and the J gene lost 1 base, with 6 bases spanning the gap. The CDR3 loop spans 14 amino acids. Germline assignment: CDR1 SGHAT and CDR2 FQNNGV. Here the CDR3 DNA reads TGTGCCAGCAGCTTAGATCAATGGAACACTGAAGCTTTCTTT. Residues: CASSLDQWNTEAFF.

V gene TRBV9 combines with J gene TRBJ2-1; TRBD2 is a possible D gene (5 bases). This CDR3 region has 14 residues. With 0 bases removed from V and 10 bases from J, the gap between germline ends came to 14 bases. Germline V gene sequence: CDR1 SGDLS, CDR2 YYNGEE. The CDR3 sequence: CASSVEDSPLEQFF. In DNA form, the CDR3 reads TGTGCCAGCAGCGTAGAGGACTCCCCCCTGGAGCAGTTCTTC.

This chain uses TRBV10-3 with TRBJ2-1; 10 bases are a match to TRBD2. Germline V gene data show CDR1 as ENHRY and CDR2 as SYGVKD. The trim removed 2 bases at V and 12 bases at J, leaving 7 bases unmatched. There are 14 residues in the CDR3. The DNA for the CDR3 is TGTGCCATCAGTGAGGGGCTAGCGGGAGAAGGGCAGTTCTTC. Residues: CAISEGLAGEGQFF.

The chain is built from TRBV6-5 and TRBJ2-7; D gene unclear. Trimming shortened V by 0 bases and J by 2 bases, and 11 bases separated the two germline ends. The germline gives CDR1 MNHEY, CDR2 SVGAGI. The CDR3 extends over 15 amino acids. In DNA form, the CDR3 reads TGTGCCAGCAGTTACTCTGTTGGGCTTACCTACGAGCAGTACTTC. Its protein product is CASSYSVGLTYEQYF.

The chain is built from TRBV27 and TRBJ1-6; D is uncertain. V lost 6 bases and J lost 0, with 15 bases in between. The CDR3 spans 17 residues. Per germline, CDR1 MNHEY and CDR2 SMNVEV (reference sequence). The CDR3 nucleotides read TGTGCCAGCAGCCGGACGTCCCGGAGCTCCTATAATTCACCCCTCCACTTT. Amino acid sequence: CASSRTSRSSYNSPLHF.

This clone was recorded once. Here the CDR3 DNA reads TGCGCCAGCAGCCGATTGGGGGGAGCTCAGCCCCAGCATTTT. Protein product: CASSRLGGAQPQHF. This sequence joins TRBV4-1 and TRBJ1-5, with a possible D match to TRBD1 (5 bases). Germline V gives CDR1 MGHRA, CDR2 YSYEKL. The CDR3 extends over 14 amino acids. The V and J ends lost 4 bases and 6 bases respectively, with 13 bases between them.

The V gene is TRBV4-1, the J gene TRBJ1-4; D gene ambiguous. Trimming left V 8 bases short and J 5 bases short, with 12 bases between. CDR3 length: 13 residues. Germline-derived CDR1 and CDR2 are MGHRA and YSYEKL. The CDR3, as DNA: TGCGCCAGCGGCAGACTACTCAATGAAAAACTGTTTTTT. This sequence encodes CASGRLLNEKLFF.

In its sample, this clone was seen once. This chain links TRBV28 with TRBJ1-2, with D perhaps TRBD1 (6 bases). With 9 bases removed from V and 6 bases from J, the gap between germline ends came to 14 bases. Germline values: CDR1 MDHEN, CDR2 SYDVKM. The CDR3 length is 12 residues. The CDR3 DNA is TGTGCCAGTAAGGAGGGGGTGAATGGCTACACCTTC. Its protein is CASKEGVNGYTF.

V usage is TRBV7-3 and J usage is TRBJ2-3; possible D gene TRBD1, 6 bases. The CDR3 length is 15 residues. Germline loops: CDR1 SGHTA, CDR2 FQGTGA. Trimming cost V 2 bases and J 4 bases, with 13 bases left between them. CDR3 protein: CASSLSGQKADTQYF. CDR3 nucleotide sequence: TGTGCCAGCAGCTTATCAGGACAGAAAGCAGATACGCAGTATTTT. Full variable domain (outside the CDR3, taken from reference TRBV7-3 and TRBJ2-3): GAGVSQTPSNKVTEKGKYVELRCDPISGHTALYWYRQSLGQGPEFLIYFQGTGAADDSGLPNDRFFAVRPEGSVSTLKIQRTERGDSAVYLCASSLSGQKADTQYFGPGTRLTVL.

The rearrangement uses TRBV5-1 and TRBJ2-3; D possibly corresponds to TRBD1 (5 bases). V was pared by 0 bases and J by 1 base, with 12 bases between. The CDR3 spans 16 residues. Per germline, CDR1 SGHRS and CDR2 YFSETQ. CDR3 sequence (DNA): TGCGCCAGCAGCTTGGACCCAGGGTTGGGCACAGATACGCAGTATTTT. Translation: CASSLDPGLGTDTQYF.

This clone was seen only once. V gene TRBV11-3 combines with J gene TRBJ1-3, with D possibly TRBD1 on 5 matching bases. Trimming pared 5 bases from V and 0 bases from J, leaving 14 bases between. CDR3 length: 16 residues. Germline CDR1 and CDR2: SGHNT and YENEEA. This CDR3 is CASSPPGRSSGNTIYF. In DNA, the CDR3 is TGTGCCAGCAGCCCACCGGGACGGAGCTCTGGAAACACCATATATTTT.

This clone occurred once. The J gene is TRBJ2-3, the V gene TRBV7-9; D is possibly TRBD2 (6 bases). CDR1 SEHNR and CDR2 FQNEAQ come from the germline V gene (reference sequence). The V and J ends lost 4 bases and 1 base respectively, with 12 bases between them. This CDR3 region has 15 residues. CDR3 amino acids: CASSSRGWGTDTQYF. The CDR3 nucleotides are TGTGCCAGCAGCTCCCGGGGGTGGGGCACAGATACGCAGTATTTT. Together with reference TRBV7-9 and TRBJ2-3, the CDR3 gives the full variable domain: DTGVSQNPRHKITKRGQNVTFRCDPISEHNRLYWYRQTLGQGPEFLTYFQNEAQLEKSRLLSDRFSAERPKGSFSTLEIQRTEQGDSAMYLCASSSRGWGTDTQYFGPGTRLTVL.

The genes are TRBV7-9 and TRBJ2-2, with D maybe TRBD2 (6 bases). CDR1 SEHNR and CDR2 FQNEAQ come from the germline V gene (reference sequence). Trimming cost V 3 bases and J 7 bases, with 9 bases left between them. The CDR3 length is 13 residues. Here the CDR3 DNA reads TGTGCCAGCAGCTTTATGGGAGGCGGGGAGCTGTTTTTT. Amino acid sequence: CASSFMGGGELFF.

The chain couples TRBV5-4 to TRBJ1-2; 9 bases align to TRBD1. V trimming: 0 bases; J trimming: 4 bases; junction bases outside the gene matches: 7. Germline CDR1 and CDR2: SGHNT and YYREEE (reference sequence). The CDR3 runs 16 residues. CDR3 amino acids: CASSLADRGKFYGYTF. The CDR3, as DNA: TGTGCCAGCAGCTTGGCCGACAGGGGGAAGTTCTATGGCTACACCTTC.

The CDR3 nucleotides read TGTGCCAGCAGCTTAGGGACAGGGAACAATGAGCAGTTCTTC. Protein sequence: CASSLGTGNNEQFF. This rearrangement joins TRBV7-8 to TRBJ2-1; 8 bases are a match to TRBD1. The CDR3 consists of 14 residues. Trimming at V came to 1 base and at J to 5 bases, leaving 1 base not matched to a gene. Germline values: CDR1 SGHVS, CDR2 FQNEAQ.